This T cell receptor beta chain was profiled in a study of cytomegalovirus exposure and HLA in healthy donors. Between the trimmed V and J ends, which lost 2 bases and 2 bases, there was a span of 10 bases. The CDR3 sequence is 14 residues long. Germline assignment: CDR1 SGHDT and CDR2 YYEEEE. This clone was detected a few times. Its antigen is as yet unknown. The PCR used 60 Vbeta and 13 Jbeta primers. The data were produced by immunoSEQ multiplex PCR, yet TCRdb's version contains in-frame clones alone and is incomplete. The table has some 130,000 clones, 60% to 85% seen once. Notes on the study in general: Later on, an analysis showed TCR association rates differing by HLA locus, with DRB1 the most and HLA-C the fewest. Later genetic work tied a missense DCLRE1C variant to beta-chain V and J trimming.

The sample taken for sequencing was PBMCs. The V call is TRBV5-6, the J call TRBJ1-1, with D possibly being TRBD1 (6 bases). The clonotype was recovered from a human donor in good health. The CDR3 sequence: CASSLRQANTEAFF. The CDR3 DNA reads TGTGCCAGCAGCTTAAGACAGGCAAACACTGAAGCTTTCTTT.